This T cell receptor beta chain came from a study of technical replicates of blood from a handful of donors. Per germline, CDR1 MGHRA and CDR2 YSYEKL. The CDR3 is 17 residues long. V was pared by 0 bases and J by 2 bases, with 4 bases of the junction left unmatched. This clone was seen just once. Assay used: immunoSEQ multiplex PCR; TCRdb lists only in-frame clones, some missing. The table shows tens of thousands of clones, with roughly 92% occurring only once. V usage is TRBV4-1 and J usage is TRBJ2-2; 9 nucleotides align to TRBD2. Sequencing used PBMCs. This receptor was obtained from a human donor in good health. Some clones in this sample may be carry-over from other donors' samples. The CDR3 DNA reads TGCGCCAGCAGCCAAGATGAACTAGCGGGTAACACCGGGGAGCTGTTTTTT. It encodes CASSQDELAGNTGELFF.